This T cell receptor beta chain appears in the sequencing data of a study of cytotoxic CD8 clonotypes in ibrutinib-treated CLL. The junction had 8 bases not matched to a gene; V was cut back by 2 bases and J by 4 bases. The CDR3 is 15 residues long. Germline V gene data show CDR1 as MDHEN and CDR2 as SYDVKM. TCRdb's copy holds only in-frame clones and misses some; the assay was immunoSEQ multiplex PCR. Among more than 140,000 clones listed, around 77% were seen once. The clonotype originates from a human donor with chronic lymphocytic leukemia. Sequencing used PBMCs, obtained after 12 months of ibrutinib treatment. The chain combines TRBV28 with TRBJ2-7; 7 nucleotides line up with TRBD2. In DNA form, the CDR3 reads TGTGCCAGCAGTTTACCGGGGGGACTTGGGTACGAGCAGTACTTC. Translating gives CASSLPGGLGYEQYF.